Below are 14 T cell receptor beta chains sequenced from a single sample in a study of cytomegalovirus exposure and HLA in healthy donors. Primers for the PCR totalled 60 Vbeta and 13 Jbeta. Repertoires were generated with immunoSEQ multiplex PCR, while TCRdb's copy carries only in-frame clones and drops some. The profile shows around 200,000 clones, 77% of them singletons. The sequenced sample consisted of PBMCs. These receptors were taken from a woman aged 55-70 years in good health and CMV-seropositive.

A few counts support this clone. V gene TRBV27 combines with J gene TRBJ2-7, with 9 bases fitting TRBD2. Germline CDR1 reads MNHEY; CDR2 reads SMNVEV (reference sequence). J was trimmed by 6 bases and V by 6 bases; bases with no gene match: 6. This CDR3 comprises 13 residues. The CDR3 reads CASSRASGVEQYF. CDR3 in DNA: TGTGCCAGCAGCCGGGCTAGCGGGGTCGAGCAGTACTTC.

This chain connects TRBV6-5 to TRBJ1-2; D is unresolved. Germline values: CDR1 MNHEY, CDR2 SVGAGI. V dropped 5 bases and J dropped 1 base, with 14 bases sitting between them. The CDR3 is 15 amino acids. CDR3 in DNA: TGTGCCAGCAGTCCCCCTCACGGAGTTAACTATGGCTACACCTTC. Its translation is CASSPPHGVNYGYTF.

The genes are TRBV2 and TRBJ2-1; 8 nucleotides align to TRBD1. The CDR3 contains 14 residues. The V gene's germline CDR1 is SNHLY and CDR2 FYNNEI. V gave up 5 bases and J gave up 5 bases; unmatched junction bases: 5. CDR3 amino acids: CASSSQGVNNEQFF. CDR3 coding DNA: TGTGCCAGCAGTTCACAGGGGGTGAACAATGAGCAGTTCTTC.

This clone was found once. The chain employs TRBV28 and TRBJ1-1; perhaps TRBD1 as D (5 bases). V was shortened by 5 bases and J by 8 bases, with 24 bases between the two germline ends. In germline, CDR1 is MDHEN, CDR2 SYDVKM. The CDR3 runs 16 residues. The CDR3 nucleotides are TGTGCCAGCAGTGCCCCCGGGACTCCTCATCCAAGAGAAGCTTTCTTT. It specifies CASSAPGTPHPREAFF.

This clone came up once. CDR3 region: CASRLPGLQNTDTQYF. The CDR3, as DNA: TGTGCCAGCAGGCTACCGGGACTCCAGAACACAGATACGCAGTATTTT. This chain links TRBV28 with TRBJ2-3; possible D gene TRBD2, 6 bases. Germline CDR1 and CDR2: MDHEN and SYDVKM. The CDR3 loop spans 16 amino acids. V lost 6 bases to trimming and J lost 2 bases, with 18 bases between them.

V usage is TRBV6-5 and J usage is TRBJ2-7, with TRBD1 matching over 11 bases. In germline, CDR1 is MNHEY, CDR2 SVGAGI. The CDR3 length is 12 residues. The trim removed 10 bases at V and 9 bases at J, leaving 8 bases unmatched. The CDR3: CATGTGGARQYF. DNA of the CDR3: TGTGCCACCGGGACAGGGGGAGCTCGGCAGTACTTC.

As regards this clone: The sample contains more than one DNA sequence encoding this CDR3. The chain joins TRBV28 to TRBJ2-1; 10 nucleotides match TRBD1. Looked up from germline, CDR1 is MDHEN and CDR2 is SYDVKM. The trim removed 6 bases at V and 6 bases at J, leaving 11 bases unmatched. The CDR3 is 16 amino acids. In nucleotides, the CDR3 is TGTGCCAGCAGCTCACTACCGGGACAGGGGTTCAATGAGCAGTTCTTC. Encoded protein: CASSSLPGQGFNEQFF.

This rearrangement joins TRBV6-1 to TRBJ2-7; the D is unclear. V lost 4 bases to trimming and J lost 6 bases, with 7 bases between them. The CDR3 length is 11 residues. Germline V gene lookup returns CDR1 MNHNS and CDR2 SASEGT. CDR3 protein: CASSANSEQYF. Here the CDR3 DNA reads TGTGCCAGCAGTGCCAATTCCGAGCAGTACTTC.

This clone has a single count. The chain recombines TRBV18 with TRBJ2-7, with 10 positions matching TRBD1. J lost 4 bases, V lost 3 bases, and 15 bases had no gene match. This CDR3 contains 18 residues. The germline V gene encodes CDR1 KGHSH and CDR2 LQKENI. CDR3 residues: CASSPNGLPTGGRYEQYF. The CDR3 coding sequence is TGTGCCAGCTCACCGAATGGCCTTCCGACAGGGGGCCGATACGAGCAGTACTTC. Complete variable domain (other parts from reference TRBV18 and TRBJ2-7): NAGVMQNPRHLVRRRGQEARLRCSPMKGHSHVYWYRQLPEEGLKFMVYLQKENIIDESGMPKERFSAEFPKEGPSILRIQQVVRGDSAAYFCASSPNGLPTGGRYEQYFGPGTRLTVT.

A note on this clone: An end of the junction does not agree with germline; a read error may underlie this. The rearrangement links TRBV6-5 to TRBJ2-6; D might be TRBD2 (6 bases). This CDR3 has 15 amino acids. CDR1 is MNHEY, CDR2 SVGAGI, per germline. The CDR3: CASSYGGFGANGLTF. CDR3 DNA: TGTGCCAGCAGTTACGGAGGGTTCGGGGCCAACGGCCTGACTTTC.

The V call is TRBV5-4, the J call TRBJ2-3, with 10 bases fitting TRBD2. V shed 4 bases and J 0 bases; nucleotides not matched to a gene: 8. The CDR3 has 17 amino acids. The germline V gene encodes CDR1 SGHNT and CDR2 YYREEE (reference sequence). In DNA form, the CDR3 reads TGTGCCAGCAGCCGAAGATTAGCGGGGGGAAGCACAGATACGCAGTATTTT. Protein sequence: CASSRRLAGGSTDTQYF.

The chain carries TRBV2 and TRBJ2-2, with 9 bases identical to TRBD2. The germline gives CDR1 SNHLY, CDR2 FYNNEI. CDR3 length: 14 residues. The V and J ends lost 6 bases and 9 bases, in that order; junction bases with no gene match: 8. The CDR3 region has the DNA TGTGCCAGCAGCATGAGCGGGGGGCACCGGGAGCTGTTTTTT. This sequence encodes CASSMSGGHRELFF.

The chain carries TRBV7-3 and TRBJ2-1; D is uncertain. This CDR3 has 15 residues. The germline gives CDR1 SGHTA, CDR2 FQGTGA. V was trimmed by 5 bases and J by 3 bases, leaving 14 bases between them. CDR3 region: CASSQDRGNYNEQFF. CDR3 DNA: TGTGCCAGCAGCCAAGACCGAGGAAACTACAATGAGCAGTTCTTC.

The rearrangement uses TRBV2 and TRBJ1-1; 7 bases are a match to TRBD1. CDR3 size: 12 residues. V was pared by 6 bases and J by 11 bases, with 9 bases of the junction left unmatched. Germline loops: CDR1 SNHLY, CDR2 FYNNEI. The CDR3 spells CASSGQAQGAFF. The CDR3 DNA reads as TGTGCCAGCAGCGGACAGGCCCAGGGGGCTTTCTTT.